Below, one T cell receptor beta chain is given with its context. Its antigen is currently unknown. Unique molecular identifiers were built into the TCRbeta library. One entry per CDR3 protein results from TCRdb running MiXCR on the PCR reads. The data show more than 400,000 distinct CDR3 sequences, with around 10% seen just once and 12% to 15% held by the top ten. J lost 6 bases, V lost 3 bases, and 9 bases had no gene match. CDR1 and CDR2 from the germline V gene are SGHRS and YFSETQ. The CDR3 sequence is 16 residues long. The data belong to a study of T-cell reconstitution after alpha-beta-depleted transplantation in children. Study outcomes and limitations: Hyperexpanded clones declined; after one year, newly produced T cells mostly supplied diversity. Surviving thymic progenitors and recipient T cells were the source of high TCRbeta diversity at day 60 in some patients. After transplant, at about two months, alpha-beta T cells were reportedly derived from several hundred expanded graft clones.

J is TRBJ2-2 and V is TRBV5-1; 9 bases are shared with TRBD2. Here the sequenced sample was PBMCs, mostly from graft donor cells, taken 180 days after TCRalphabeta/CD19-depleted stem cell transplant. The source of this sequence is a female patient aged 2-10 years who had a stem cell transplant for aplastic anemia, so the T cells may come from the graft donor. The CDR3 spells CASSSVSGSDPGELFF. CDR3 nucleotides: TGCGCCAGCAGCTCAGTTAGCGGGAGCGACCCCGGGGAGCTGTTTTTT.